This T cell receptor (beta chain) stems from a study of PD-L1 blockade in urothelial cancer. The repertoire was sequenced with immunoSEQ multiplex PCR; TCRdb's copy has only in-frame clones and lacks some. The sample holds about 72,000 clones, around 84% seen once. Trimming left V 7 bases short and J 7 bases short, with 19 bases between. The CDR3 runs 14 residues. Germline CDR1 and CDR2: MNHEY and SVGAGI. Sequenced material: PBMCs, taken around atezolizumab (anti-PD-L1) treatment. This receptor was identified in a man between 65 and 85 years old with urothelial cancer. The rearrangement joins TRBV6-5 to TRBJ2-5; possible D gene TRBD2, 7 bases. This chain's CDR3 is CASTTGGGTGTQYF. The CDR3 bases are TGTGCCAGCACCACGGGCGGGGGCACGGGGACCCAGTACTTC.